This T cell receptor beta chain was observed in a study of T-cell reconstitution after alpha-beta-depleted transplantation in children. The germline CDR1 and CDR2 sequences are SGHDT and YYEEEE. The CDR3 spans 16 residues. Trimming cost V 1 base and J 3 bases, with 13 bases left between them. TCRbeta library preparation incorporated unique molecular identifiers. MiXCR was run by TCRdb on the PCR reads, yielding one entry per CDR3 protein. Here the sample spans about 250,000 distinct CDR3 sequences, roughly a quarter being singletons. The sample was PBMCs, mostly from graft donor cells, taken 360 days after TCRalphabeta/CD19-depleted stem cell transplant. The J gene is TRBJ2-2, the V gene TRBV5-6, with a tentative D call TRBD1 (6 bases). The receptor comes from a female patient aged 2-9 years who had a stem cell transplant for congenital amegakaryocytic thrombocytopenia, so the T cells may come from the graft donor. This chain's CDR3 is CASSLFEGVHTGELFF. The CDR3 DNA is TGTGCCAGCAGCTTGTTCGAGGGGGTTCACACCGGGGAGCTGTTTTTT.